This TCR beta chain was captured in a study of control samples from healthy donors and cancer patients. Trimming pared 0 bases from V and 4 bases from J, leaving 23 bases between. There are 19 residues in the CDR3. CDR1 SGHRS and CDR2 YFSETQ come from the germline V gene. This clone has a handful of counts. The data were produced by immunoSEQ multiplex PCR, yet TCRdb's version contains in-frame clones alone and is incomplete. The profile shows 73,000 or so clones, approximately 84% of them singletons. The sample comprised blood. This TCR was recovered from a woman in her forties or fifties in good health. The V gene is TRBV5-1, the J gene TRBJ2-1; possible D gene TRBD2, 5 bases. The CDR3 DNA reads TGCGCCAGCAGCTTGGGAGGACCACTTATCGACGGGAAATACAATGAGCAGTTCTTC. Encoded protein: CASSLGGPLIDGKYNEQFF.